A selection of T cell receptor beta chains follows, all from one sample in a study of cytomegalovirus exposure and HLA in healthy donors. Using immunoSEQ multiplex PCR, the repertoire was profiled, and TCRdb retains in-frame clones only, with some absent. The sample lists fewer than 200,000 clones; roughly 88% were seen once. The specimen sequenced was PBMCs. The receptors come from a girl aged 2 to 10 in good health and CMV-seropositive. Both conserved end residues are part of each CDR3. Each record gives: V gene, D gene, clone size, J gene, CDR3 DNA, CDR3 protein. A D gene is named only where the DNA matches it firmly. The size entry is marked missing in some rows and otherwise reads once, few, many or a size class.

v_call: TRBV7-9
d_call: -
clone_size: -
j_call: TRBJ1-1
cdr3_nt: TGTGCCAGCAGCCATCAGGGGAAAGCTGAAGCTTTCTTT
cdr3_aa: CASSHQGKAEAFF

v_call: TRBV30
d_call: TRBD2
clone_size: -
j_call: TRBJ2-3
cdr3_nt: TGTGCCTGGGCCCCCCGGCTAGCGGGAAGCAACACAGATACGCAGTATTTT
cdr3_aa: CAWAPRLAGSNTDTQYF

v_call: TRBV9
d_call: TRBD2
clone_size: -
j_call: TRBJ2-7
cdr3_nt: TGTGCCAGCAGCGTTCTAGCGGGAAACGGCGAGCAGTACTTC
cdr3_aa: CASSVLAGNGEQYF

v_call: TRBV30
d_call: -
clone_size: once
j_call: TRBJ1-4
cdr3_nt: TGTGCCTGGAGCCCACCGGACAGATTTAATGAAAAACTGTTTTTT
cdr3_aa: CAWSPPDRFNEKLFF

v_call: TRBV25-1
d_call: -
clone_size: -
j_call: TRBJ1-2
cdr3_nt: TGTGCCAGCAGTGAAGGGCAGAACTATGGCTACACCTTC
cdr3_aa: CASSEGQNYGYTF

v_call: TRBV11-2
d_call: -
clone_size: -
j_call: TRBJ2-1
cdr3_nt: TGTGCCAGCAGCTTAGTGCGGGGCAGGCTCTCCTACAATGAGCAGTTCTTC
cdr3_aa: CASSLVRGRLSYNEQFF

v_call: TRBV5-1
d_call: TRBD2
clone_size: -
j_call: TRBJ2-3
cdr3_nt: TGCGCCAGCAGCTCCCCGCGGCGGGGGGCCACAGATACGCAGTATTTT
cdr3_aa: CASSSPRRGATDTQYF

v_call: TRBV12-5
d_call: -
clone_size: -
j_call: TRBJ2-7
cdr3_nt: TGTGCTAGTGGTGACTTAGGTTCTTACGGCGAGCAGTACTTC
cdr3_aa: CASGDLGSYGEQYF

v_call: TRBV4-1
d_call: TRBD1
clone_size: few
j_call: TRBJ1-1
cdr3_nt: TGCGCCAGCAGCCTCCCCGGGACAGGGGCCATGAACACTGAAGCTTTCTTT
cdr3_aa: CASSLPGTGAMNTEAFF

v_call: TRBV5-1
d_call: -
clone_size: -
j_call: TRBJ2-3
cdr3_nt: TGCGCCAGCAGCTGGACGGGAGATGCGCAGTATTTT
cdr3_aa: CASSWTGDAQYF

v_call: TRBV9
d_call: -
clone_size: many
j_call: TRBJ1-6
cdr3_nt: TGTGCCAGCAGCTTGACATCGGGGAATAATTCACCCCTCCACTTT
cdr3_aa: CASSLTSGNNSPLHF

v_call: TRBV28
d_call: -
clone_size: once
j_call: TRBJ2-2
cdr3_nt: TGTGCCAGCAGTTTACTTGGGGCGGTCACCGGGGAGCTGTTTTTT
cdr3_aa: CASSLLGAVTGELFF

v_call: TRBV4-1
d_call: TRBD1
clone_size: -
j_call: TRBJ2-5
cdr3_nt: TGCGCCAGCAGCCAAGGCCGCAGGACAGGACCCCAAGAGACCCAGTACTTC
cdr3_aa: CASSQGRRTGPQETQYF

v_call: TRBV13
d_call: -
clone_size: once
j_call: TRBJ2-7
cdr3_nt: TGTGCCAGCAGCACAACCGGGACGGACTACTACGAGCAGTACTTC
cdr3_aa: CASSTTGTDYYEQYF

v_call: TRBV2
d_call: -
clone_size: -
j_call: TRBJ2-3
cdr3_nt: TGTGCCAGCAGTGAAGGGCGGCTTGGCACAGATACGCAGTATTTT
cdr3_aa: CASSEGRLGTDTQYF

v_call: TRBV25-1
d_call: TRBD1
clone_size: -
j_call: TRBJ2-4
cdr3_nt: TGTGCCAGCAGTAAAGGACAGGGCCTAGCCAAAAACATTCAGTACTTC
cdr3_aa: CASSKGQGLAKNIQYF

v_call: TRBV30
d_call: TRBD1
clone_size: -
j_call: TRBJ1-1
cdr3_nt: TGTGCCTGGAGTCTGACAGGGGGAACTTTCTTT
cdr3_aa: CAWSLTGGTFF

v_call: TRBV9
d_call: TRBD1
clone_size: -
j_call: TRBJ2-7
cdr3_nt: TGTGCCAGCAGCGTCACAGGGGAAGTAGCCTCCGAGCAGTACTTC
cdr3_aa: CASSVTGEVASEQYF

v_call: TRBV19
d_call: -
clone_size: -
j_call: TRBJ1-2
cdr3_nt: TGTGCCAGTAGTATATGGGCAGGGAAGGCCGGCTACACCTTC
cdr3_aa: CASSIWAGKAGYTF

v_call: TRBV5-1
d_call: TRBD2
clone_size: -
j_call: TRBJ2-3
cdr3_nt: TGCGCCAGTACTCAGGGTTCGGGGGGGGTCTTCACGCAGTATTTT
cdr3_aa: CASTQGSGGVFTQYF

v_call: TRBV2
d_call: -
clone_size: -
j_call: TRBJ1-2
cdr3_nt: TGTGCCAGCAGTGAATTCGATGGCTACACCTTC
cdr3_aa: CASSEFDGYTF

v_call: TRBV7-4
d_call: TRBD1
clone_size: -
j_call: TRBJ1-3
cdr3_nt: TGTGCCAGCAGCTTAGGGGTAATGACGGGACAGGGCCCTGGAAACACCATATATTTT
cdr3_aa: CASSLGVMTGQGPGNTIYF

v_call: TRBV29-1
d_call: TRBD1
clone_size: -
j_call: TRBJ1-5
cdr3_nt: TGCAGCGTTACTGACAGGGGCAATCAGCCCCAGCATTTT
cdr3_aa: CSVTDRGNQPQHF

v_call: TRBV4-1
d_call: -
clone_size: -
j_call: TRBJ2-5
cdr3_nt: TGCGCCAGCAGCCCCCAGACAGAAAATTACCAAGAGACCCAGTACTTC
cdr3_aa: CASSPQTENYQETQYF

v_call: TRBV5-1
d_call: TRBD2
clone_size: -
j_call: TRBJ2-7
cdr3_nt: TGCGCCAGCAGCACGGGACTAGCGGGTAAAACCTACGAGCAGTACTTC
cdr3_aa: CASSTGLAGKTYEQYF

v_call: TRBV6-1
d_call: -
clone_size: -
j_call: TRBJ2-7
cdr3_nt: TGTGCCAGCAGTGAAATAGTTCGGTCCGGGTTCTCCTACGAGCAGTACTTC
cdr3_aa: CASSEIVRSGFSYEQYF

v_call: TRBV9
d_call: -
clone_size: -
j_call: TRBJ2-2
cdr3_nt: TGTGCCAGCAGCTCCCGACAATTGAATTCGAACACCGGGGAGCTGTTTTTT
cdr3_aa: CASSSRQLNSNTGELFF

v_call: TRBV11-1
d_call: TRBD2
clone_size: -
j_call: TRBJ2-3
cdr3_nt: TGTGCCAGCAGCAAAAGAACTAGCGTCTCTAGCACAGATACGCAGTATTTT
cdr3_aa: CASSKRTSVSSTDTQYF

v_call: TRBV5-1
d_call: TRBD1
clone_size: -
j_call: TRBJ2-7
cdr3_nt: TGCGCCAGCAGCCCCAGCCGGGACAGGGGGGAGCAGTACTTC
cdr3_aa: CASSPSRDRGEQYF

v_call: TRBV6-1
d_call: TRBD1
clone_size: -
j_call: TRBJ1-6
cdr3_nt: TGTGCCAGCAGGGCGGGACAGGGTGGTAATTCACCCCTCCACTTT
cdr3_aa: CASRAGQGGNSPLHF

v_call: TRBV19
d_call: TRBD1
clone_size: -
j_call: TRBJ1-1
cdr3_nt: TGTGCCAGTAGTAAGGGGGCGGGCAACACTGAAGCTTTCTTT
cdr3_aa: CASSKGAGNTEAFF

v_call: TRBV9
d_call: -
clone_size: once
j_call: TRBJ2-5
cdr3_nt: TGTGCCAGCAGCGGAACTAGTCAAGAGACCCAGTACTTC
cdr3_aa: CASSGTSQETQYF

v_call: TRBV11-2
d_call: -
clone_size: -
j_call: TRBJ2-7
cdr3_nt: TGTGCCAGCAGCCCGTTGGCAGGGGTTCTCTACGAGCAGTACTTC
cdr3_aa: CASSPLAGVLYEQYF

v_call: TRBV2
d_call: TRBD2
clone_size: -
j_call: TRBJ2-1
cdr3_nt: TGTGCCAGCACCCCGCTAGCGGGAGAGTCTGAGCAGTTCTTC
cdr3_aa: CASTPLAGESEQFF

v_call: TRBV13
d_call: TRBD1
clone_size: -
j_call: TRBJ2-1
cdr3_nt: TGTGCCAGCAGCCCACCCGACAGGGGGGGAGTCTCCTACAATGAGCAGTTCTTC
cdr3_aa: CASSPPDRGGVSYNEQFF

v_call: TRBV6-5
d_call: -
clone_size: -
j_call: TRBJ1-1
cdr3_nt: TGTGCCAGCAGTTACTTTCGGGGATCGAACACTGAAGCTTTCTTT
cdr3_aa: CASSYFRGSNTEAFF

v_call: TRBV19
d_call: -
clone_size: -
j_call: TRBJ1-2
cdr3_nt: TGTGCCAGTAGTATAGGGCAGGCCTGTGGCTACACCTTC
cdr3_aa: CASSIGQACGYTF

v_call: TRBV30
d_call: TRBD2
clone_size: -
j_call: TRBJ2-1
cdr3_nt: TGTGCCTGGAGGCGACTAGCGGCTACCTACAATGAGCAGTTCTTC
cdr3_aa: CAWRRLAATYNEQFF

v_call: TRBV5-1
d_call: -
clone_size: -
j_call: TRBJ1-2
cdr3_nt: TGCGCCAGCAGCCATTCCACAATTATGACAGACTCGAAATATGGCTACACCTTC
cdr3_aa: CASSHSTIMTDSKYGYTF

v_call: TRBV2
d_call: -
clone_size: -
j_call: TRBJ1-6
cdr3_nt: TGTGCCAGCAGTGAACAGGCAGGAGGGGATTCACCCCTCCACTTT
cdr3_aa: CASSEQAGGDSPLHF

v_call: TRBV9
d_call: TRBD2
clone_size: -
j_call: TRBJ2-7
cdr3_nt: TGTGCCAGCAGCGTGGCTAGCGGTGACTACGAGCAGTACTTC
cdr3_aa: CASSVASGDYEQYF

v_call: TRBV4-2
d_call: TRBD2
clone_size: -
j_call: TRBJ2-2
cdr3_nt: TGTGCCAGCAGCCAAGTTGGGCGGGGGGGCCCGTTTGACACCGGGGAGCTGTTTTTT
cdr3_aa: CASSQVGRGGPFDTGELFF

v_call: TRBV15
d_call: TRBD1
clone_size: once
j_call: TRBJ1-1
cdr3_nt: TGTGCCACCAGCTCAGACAGGGGATTCACTGAAGCTTTCTTT
cdr3_aa: CATSSDRGFTEAFF

v_call: TRBV25-1
d_call: -
clone_size: -
j_call: TRBJ1-4
cdr3_nt: TGTGCCAGCAGGGCGGGGGAAAAACTGTTTTTT
cdr3_aa: CASRAGEKLFF

v_call: TRBV19
d_call: TRBD2
clone_size: -
j_call: TRBJ2-7
cdr3_nt: TGTGCCAGTAGTACAGGACTAGCGAGATACTCCTACGAGCAGTACTTC
cdr3_aa: CASSTGLARYSYEQYF

v_call: TRBV18
d_call: TRBD2
clone_size: -
j_call: TRBJ2-1
cdr3_nt: TGTGCCAGCTCACCCGCCGGGAGGGGTTTCAATGAGCAGTTCTTC
cdr3_aa: CASSPAGRGFNEQFF

v_call: TRBV4-1
d_call: TRBD2
clone_size: -
j_call: TRBJ2-1
cdr3_nt: TGCGCCAGCAGCCAAGTTGGCGGGAGGGTCAATGAGCAGTTCTTC
cdr3_aa: CASSQVGGRVNEQFF

v_call: TRBV5-6
d_call: -
clone_size: once
j_call: TRBJ1-6
cdr3_nt: TGTGCCAGCAGCTTAGGAGGTTCTTATCGGAATTCACCCCTCCACTTT
cdr3_aa: CASSLGGSYRNSPLHF

v_call: TRBV28
d_call: -
clone_size: -
j_call: TRBJ1-2
cdr3_nt: TGTGCCAGCAGTTCTGGCAGCTATGGCTACACCTTC
cdr3_aa: CASSSGSYGYTF

v_call: TRBV30
d_call: TRBD2
clone_size: -
j_call: TRBJ2-2
cdr3_nt: TGTGCCTTCGGGACTACCCAGCCCGGGGAGCTGTTTTTT
cdr3_aa: CAFGTTQPGELFF